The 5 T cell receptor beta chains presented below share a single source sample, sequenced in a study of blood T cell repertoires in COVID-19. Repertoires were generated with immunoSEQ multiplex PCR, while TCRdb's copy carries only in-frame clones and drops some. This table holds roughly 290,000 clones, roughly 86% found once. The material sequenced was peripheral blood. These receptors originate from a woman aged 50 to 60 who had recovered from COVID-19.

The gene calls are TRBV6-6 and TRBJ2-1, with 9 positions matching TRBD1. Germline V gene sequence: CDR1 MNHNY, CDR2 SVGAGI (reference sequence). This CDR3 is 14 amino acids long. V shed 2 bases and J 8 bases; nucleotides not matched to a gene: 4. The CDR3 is CASSYVGQGDEQFF. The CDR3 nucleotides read TGTGCCAGCAGTTACGTGGGACAGGGCGATGAGCAGTTCTTC.

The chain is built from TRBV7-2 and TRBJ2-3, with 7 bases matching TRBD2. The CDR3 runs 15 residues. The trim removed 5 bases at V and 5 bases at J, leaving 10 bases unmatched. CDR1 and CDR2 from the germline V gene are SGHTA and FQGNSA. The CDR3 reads CASSPTAGMVDTQYF. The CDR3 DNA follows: TGTGCCAGCAGCCCGACAGCGGGAATGGTAGATACGCAGTATTTT.

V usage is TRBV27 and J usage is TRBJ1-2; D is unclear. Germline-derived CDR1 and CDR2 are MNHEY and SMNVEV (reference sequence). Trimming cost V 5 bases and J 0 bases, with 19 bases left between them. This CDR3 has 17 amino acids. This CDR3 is CASSQNFRGPSNYGYTF. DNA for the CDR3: TGTGCCAGCAGTCAAAACTTCCGCGGGCCCTCTAACTATGGCTACACCTTC.

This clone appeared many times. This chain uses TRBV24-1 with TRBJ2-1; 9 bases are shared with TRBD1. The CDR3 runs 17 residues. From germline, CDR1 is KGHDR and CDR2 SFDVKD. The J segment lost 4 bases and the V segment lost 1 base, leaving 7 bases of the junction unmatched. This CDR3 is CATSDFQGTGNYNEQFF. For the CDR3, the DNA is TGTGCCACCAGTGATTTCCAGGGGACAGGGAATTACAATGAGCAGTTCTTC.

Here the CDR3 reads CAISEGPNEQFF. The CDR3 DNA follows: TGTGCCATCAGTGAGGGCCCAAATGAGCAGTTCTTC. The chain has TRBV10-3 and TRBJ2-1, with D unclear. The CDR3 loop spans 12 amino acids. Germline CDR1 reads ENHRY; CDR2 reads SYGVKD. The ends were cut back, 2 bases at V and 7 bases at J, with 6 bases in the middle.